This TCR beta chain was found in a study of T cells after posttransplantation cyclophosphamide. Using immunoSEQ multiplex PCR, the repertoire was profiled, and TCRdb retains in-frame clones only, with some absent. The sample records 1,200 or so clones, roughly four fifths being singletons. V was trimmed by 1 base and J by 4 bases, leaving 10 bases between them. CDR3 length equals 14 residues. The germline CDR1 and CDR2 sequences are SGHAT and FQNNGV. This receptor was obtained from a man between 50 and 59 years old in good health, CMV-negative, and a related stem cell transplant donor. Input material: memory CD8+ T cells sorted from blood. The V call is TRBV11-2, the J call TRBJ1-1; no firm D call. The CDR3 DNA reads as TGTGCCAGCAGCTTAGGGGGAGTGGGCACTGAAGCTTTCTTT. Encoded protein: CASSLGGVGTEAFF.